This T cell receptor beta chain was captured in a study of control samples from healthy donors and cancer patients. The CDR3 runs to 13 residues. Germline V gene sequence: CDR1 MNHEY, CDR2 SMNVEV (reference sequence). V lost 4 bases to trimming and J lost 0 bases, with 1 base between them. Sequencing was performed with immunoSEQ multiplex PCR; in TCRdb, only in-frame clones are kept and a portion is missing. The table has about 82,000 clones, about 89% seen once. V usage is TRBV27 and J usage is TRBJ2-6; D gene ambiguous. The sequence was collected from a man over 45 in good health. The sample consisted of blood. CDR3 amino acids: CASSSSGANVLTF. CDR3 in DNA: TGTGCCAGCAGTTCCTCTGGGGCCAACGTCCTGACTTTC.